The TCR beta chain under discussion was sequenced for a study of blood T cell repertoires in COVID-19. Study at large: There were acute and convalescent COVID-19 samples, and they came from the United States, Italy and Spain.

Study processing details: Reference gene primer amplification yielded estimated nucleated cell counts. This table comes from immunoSEQ multiplex PCR, and its TCRdb copy is limited to in-frame clones, with some not included. From that table come the V and J calls and clone size; the DNA was used to work out D and trimming. The sample includes just under 75,000 clones, 65% to 85% of them seen just once. V lost 6 bases and J lost 6; bases outside the gene matches: 8. The germline CDR1 and CDR2 sequences are SGHRS and YFSETQ. CDR3 length: 14 residues. The source of this sequence is an older man with active or convalescent COVID-19. The V and J genes are TRBV5-1 and TRBJ1-2; 10 nucleotides align to TRBD1. The source material was peripheral blood. The CDR3 nucleotides are TGCGCCAGCACCTTATGGACAGGGGGTCATGGCTACACCTTC. It yields the protein CASTLWTGGHGYTF.